This TCR beta chain emerged from a study of early stage breast cancer tumors. Study details: About 70% of the 16 invasive tumors were ER+, PR+ and HER2-. Approximately 10-fold was the mean read coverage per sample.

Blood replicates held 0.5 ug DNA, tumor or normal breast approximately 1.5 ug, two each. Assay used: immunoSEQ multiplex PCR; TCRdb lists only in-frame clones, some missing. Of roughly 8,400 clones listed, 70% to 85% are singletons. Germline CDR1 MGHRA, CDR2 YSYEKL. The germline V and J ends were trimmed by 3 bases and 1 base, with 7 bases remaining between them. The CDR3 is 14 residues long. This normal breast sample came from a site roughly 2-4 cm away from the tumor. The TCR was taken from a person aged 60 to 70 with breast cancer. The sequenced sample was normal breast tissue next to the tumor. The rearrangement joins TRBV4-1 to TRBJ1-5; TRBD1 might be the D (6 bases). CDR3 DNA: TGCGCCAGCAGCCACGGACAGAGCAATCAGCCCCAGCATTTT. Amino acids: CASSHGQSNQPQHF.